What follows is one T cell receptor beta chain and its context. Grouping used clinical history reported by participants in a survey and questionnaire. This sample was taken from a study of blood T cell repertoires in COVID-19. The CDR3 covers 14 residues. V shed 5 bases and J shed 1 base, with 11 bases lying between them. Germline-derived CDR1 and CDR2 are ENHRY and SYGVKD. Methods used by the authors: Amplified reference gene primers provided the basis for estimating nucleated cell counts. Method: immunoSEQ multiplex PCR; TCRdb's copy keeps in-frame clones and lacks some. V, J and clone size are those of that table, while D and trimming were read from the DNA. Of about 380,000 clones in the sample, 87% are singletons; the top ten hold around 3%.

Sample: PBMCs or T cells enriched from blood (not recorded which). The V call is TRBV10-3, the J call TRBJ1-1, with D maybe TRBD1 (6 bases). The TCR comes from a woman aged 30 to 39 who had recovered from COVID-19. The CDR3 nucleotides read TGTGCCATCAGTTTCGGACAGAAGAACACTGAAGCTTTCTTT. It translates to CAISFGQKNTEAFF.